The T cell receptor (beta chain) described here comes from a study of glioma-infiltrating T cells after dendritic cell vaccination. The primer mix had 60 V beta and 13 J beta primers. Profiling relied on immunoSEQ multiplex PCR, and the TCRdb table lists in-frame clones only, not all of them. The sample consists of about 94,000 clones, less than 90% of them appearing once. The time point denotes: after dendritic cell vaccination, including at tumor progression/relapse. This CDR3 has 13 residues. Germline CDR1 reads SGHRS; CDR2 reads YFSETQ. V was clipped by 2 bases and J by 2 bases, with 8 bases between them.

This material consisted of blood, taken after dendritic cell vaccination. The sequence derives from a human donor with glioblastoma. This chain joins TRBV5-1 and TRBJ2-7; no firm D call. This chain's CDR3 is CASSFELPYEQYF. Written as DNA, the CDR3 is TGCGCCAGCAGCTTCGAACTTCCCTACGAGCAGTACTTC. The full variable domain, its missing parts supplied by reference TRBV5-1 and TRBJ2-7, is KAGVTQTPRYLIKTRGQQVTLSCSPISGHRSVSWYQQTPGQGLQFLFEYFSETQRNKGNFPGRFSGRQFSNSRSEMNVSTLELGDSALYLCASSFELPYEQYFGPGTRLTVT.